A selection of T cell receptor beta chains follows, all from one sample in a study of cytomegalovirus exposure and HLA in healthy donors. The assay was immunoSEQ multiplex PCR, and TCRdb's table has in-frame clones only and misses some. The repertoire holds about 69,000 clones, with 76% as singletons. The specimen sequenced was PBMCs. These receptor sequences come from a man younger than 30 in good health and CMV-seronegative. The CDR3 runs from the conserved cysteine through the conserved F or W. Each record gives: V gene, D gene, J gene, clone size, CDR3 protein, CDR3 DNA. A D gene is named only where the DNA matches it firmly. Clone sizes are given selectively: once, few, many, or a class where the clone is expanded.

v_call: TRBV7-2
d_call: NA
j_call: TRBJ2-5
clone_size: NA
cdr3_aa: CASSASRVETQYF
cdr3_nt: TGTGCCAGCAGCGCCTCCAGGGTCGAGACCCAGTACTTC

v_call: TRBV19
d_call: NA
j_call: TRBJ1-5
clone_size: NA
cdr3_aa: CASSILQGSWPQHF
cdr3_nt: TGTGCCAGTAGTATTCTCCAGGGTAGTTGGCCCCAGCATTTT

v_call: TRBV27
d_call: TRBD1
j_call: TRBJ2-1
clone_size: NA
cdr3_aa: CASSLPRDRGNEQFF
cdr3_nt: TGTGCCAGCAGTTTACCCCGGGACAGGGGAAATGAGCAGTTCTTC

v_call: TRBV7-9
d_call: TRBD1
j_call: TRBJ2-7
clone_size: NA
cdr3_aa: CASSDRDRPPYEQYF
cdr3_nt: TGTGCCAGCAGCGACCGGGACAGACCCCCCTACGAGCAGTACTTC

v_call: TRBV6-4
d_call: TRBD2
j_call: TRBJ2-3
clone_size: NA
cdr3_aa: CASSDSSGGPDTQYF
cdr3_nt: TGTGCCAGCAGTGACTCTAGCGGGGGGCCAGATACGCAGTATTTT

v_call: TRBV7-9
d_call: NA
j_call: TRBJ1-6
clone_size: few
cdr3_aa: CASRNTGSNSPLHF
cdr3_nt: TGTGCCAGCAGGAACACAGGGTCGAATTCACCCCTCCACTTT

v_call: TRBV2
d_call: NA
j_call: TRBJ1-2
clone_size: once
cdr3_aa: CASSENRFRGIGYTF
cdr3_nt: TGTGCCAGCAGTGAAAATCGGTTTAGGGGAATTGGCTACACCTTC

v_call: TRBV7-9
d_call: TRBD1
j_call: TRBJ1-5
clone_size: NA
cdr3_aa: CASSDNRGVNQPQHF
cdr3_nt: TGTGCCAGCAGCGACAACAGGGGGGTCAATCAGCCCCAGCATTTT

v_call: TRBV4-2
d_call: TRBD1
j_call: TRBJ1-4
clone_size: NA
cdr3_aa: CASSQGTGAAATNEKLFF
cdr3_nt: TGTGCCAGCAGCCAAGGGACAGGGGCCGCCGCAACTAATGAAAAACTGTTTTTT

v_call: TRBV4-3
d_call: NA
j_call: TRBJ2-1
clone_size: NA
cdr3_aa: CASSQGETGDYNEQFF
cdr3_nt: TGCGCCAGCAGCCAAGGCGAGACAGGTGACTACAATGAGCAGTTCTTC

v_call: TRBV30
d_call: NA
j_call: TRBJ2-7
clone_size: few
cdr3_aa: CAWSNSSPISLTYEQYF
cdr3_nt: TGTGCCTGGAGTAACTCATCTCCTATCTCACTCACCTACGAGCAGTACTTC

v_call: TRBV5-1
d_call: TRBD2
j_call: TRBJ2-5
clone_size: NA
cdr3_aa: CASSLALAGGTLLRETQYF
cdr3_nt: TGCGCCAGCAGCTTGGCACTAGCGGGCGGGACCCTCCTGCGGGAGACCCAGTACTTC

v_call: TRBV18
d_call: TRBD2
j_call: TRBJ2-3
clone_size: few
cdr3_aa: CASSGGDTQYF
cdr3_nt: TGTGCCAGCTCCGGGGGGGATACGCAGTATTTT

v_call: TRBV7-9
d_call: TRBD1
j_call: TRBJ1-4
clone_size: NA
cdr3_aa: CASSLTAGTGGEKLFF
cdr3_nt: TGTGCCAGCAGCTTGACCGCCGGGACAGGGGGTGAAAAACTGTTTTTT

v_call: TRBV30
d_call: NA
j_call: TRBJ1-5
clone_size: NA
cdr3_aa: CAWNGNSVNQPQHF
cdr3_nt: TGTGCCTGGAACGGGAACAGCGTAAATCAGCCCCAGCATTTT

v_call: TRBV25-1
d_call: NA
j_call: TRBJ2-1
clone_size: NA
cdr3_aa: CASSEQSGGQGLVF
cdr3_nt: TGTGCCAGCAGTGAACAGTCGGGAGGACAGGGCCTAGTCTTC

v_call: TRBV9
d_call: NA
j_call: TRBJ1-6
clone_size: NA
cdr3_aa: CASSEDGSSYNSPLHF
cdr3_nt: TGTGCCAGCAGCGAGGACGGGAGCTCCTATAATTCACCCCTCCACTTT

v_call: TRBV29-1
d_call: TRBD2
j_call: TRBJ2-3
clone_size: NA
cdr3_aa: CSVDSGGVADTQYF
cdr3_nt: TGCAGCGTAGATAGCGGGGGGGTTGCAGATACGCAGTATTTT

v_call: TRBV12-5
d_call: TRBD2
j_call: TRBJ2-1
clone_size: NA
cdr3_aa: CASGTLAGGFYNEQFF
cdr3_nt: TGTGCTAGTGGTACGTTAGCGGGGGGGTTCTACAATGAGCAGTTCTTC

v_call: TRBV5-1
d_call: NA
j_call: TRBJ2-1
clone_size: NA
cdr3_aa: CASSLEGAYNEQFF
cdr3_nt: TGCGCCAGCAGCTTGGAAGGGGCCTACAATGAGCAGTTCTTC

v_call: TRBV4-1
d_call: NA
j_call: TRBJ1-5
clone_size: NA
cdr3_aa: CASSQEKGQPLNQPQHF
cdr3_nt: TGCGCCAGCAGCCAAGAGAAGGGGCAACCCCTCAATCAGCCCCAGCATTTT

v_call: TRBV6-6
d_call: NA
j_call: TRBJ1-6
clone_size: NA
cdr3_aa: CASSYLGDSPLHF
cdr3_nt: TGTGCCAGCAGTTATTTGGGCGATTCACCCCTCCACTTT

v_call: TRBV2
d_call: TRBD1
j_call: TRBJ1-3
clone_size: NA
cdr3_aa: CASATDRLSPDSGNTIYF
cdr3_nt: TGTGCCAGCGCTACGGACAGGCTTAGTCCCGACTCTGGAAACACCATATATTTT

v_call: TRBV7-3
d_call: TRBD1
j_call: TRBJ1-2
clone_size: NA
cdr3_aa: CASSPPLRQGADGYTF
cdr3_nt: TGTGCCAGCAGCCCTCCTTTGAGACAGGGGGCCGATGGCTACACCTTC

v_call: TRBV10-3
d_call: TRBD2
j_call: TRBJ2-3
clone_size: NA
cdr3_aa: CAIRRSGGGDTQYF
cdr3_nt: TGTGCCATCAGACGGAGCGGGGGGGGAGATACGCAGTATTTT

v_call: TRBV9
d_call: NA
j_call: TRBJ2-1
clone_size: NA
cdr3_aa: CASSPTPTPPQFF
cdr3_nt: TGTGCCAGCAGCCCTACGCCTACCCCTCCGCAGTTCTTC

v_call: TRBV15
d_call: NA
j_call: TRBJ1-4
clone_size: NA
cdr3_aa: CATSRVRAGRPEKLFF
cdr3_nt: TGTGCCACCAGCAGAGTTAGGGCAGGGCGTCCTGAAAAACTGTTTTTT

v_call: TRBV4-2
d_call: NA
j_call: TRBJ2-7
clone_size: NA
cdr3_aa: CASSQLSGRYEQYF
cdr3_nt: TGTGCCAGCAGCCAACTCTCGGGGAGGTACGAGCAGTACTTC

v_call: TRBV19
d_call: TRBD1
j_call: TRBJ2-6
clone_size: NA
cdr3_aa: CASSRTGASGANVLTF
cdr3_nt: TGTGCCAGTAGTCGGACAGGGGCCTCTGGGGCCAACGTCCTGACTTTC

v_call: TRBV7-2
d_call: TRBD1
j_call: TRBJ2-4
clone_size: few
cdr3_aa: CASSSWTGGNIQYF
cdr3_nt: TGTGCCAGCAGCTCCTGGACAGGGGGCAACATTCAGTACTTC

v_call: TRBV5-1
d_call: TRBD1
j_call: TRBJ1-1
clone_size: NA
cdr3_aa: CASSLTGANTEAFF
cdr3_nt: TGCGCCAGCAGCTTAACAGGGGCAAACACTGAAGCTTTCTTT

v_call: TRBV5-4
d_call: TRBD1
j_call: TRBJ1-2
clone_size: NA
cdr3_aa: CASSPTGTGSYGYTF
cdr3_nt: TGTGCCAGCAGCCCTACCGGGACAGGGAGCTATGGCTACACCTTC

v_call: TRBV5-1
d_call: NA
j_call: TRBJ1-5
clone_size: NA
cdr3_aa: CASSLGTNQPQHF
cdr3_nt: TGCGCCAGCAGCTTGGGAACTAATCAGCCCCAGCATTTT

v_call: TRBV19
d_call: TRBD1
j_call: TRBJ2-3
clone_size: NA
cdr3_aa: CASSMTGRWPQYF
cdr3_nt: TGTGCCAGTAGTATGACAGGGCGATGGCCGCAGTATTTT

v_call: TRBV7-2
d_call: NA
j_call: TRBJ2-5
clone_size: once
cdr3_aa: CASSLGPGVMMETQYF
cdr3_nt: TGTGCCAGCAGCTTAGGTCCTGGAGTTATGATGGAGACCCAGTACTTC

v_call: TRBV7-3
d_call: NA
j_call: TRBJ2-1
clone_size: once
cdr3_aa: CASSLQREVHNEQFF
cdr3_nt: TGTGCCAGCAGCTTACAGCGAGAGGTCCACAATGAGCAGTTCTTC

v_call: TRBV2
d_call: TRBD2
j_call: TRBJ2-2
clone_size: NA
cdr3_aa: CASSKGSSGGAITGELFF
cdr3_nt: TGTGCCAGCTCCAAAGGGTCTAGCGGGGGGGCGATAACCGGGGAGCTGTTTTTT

v_call: TRBV27
d_call: TRBD2
j_call: TRBJ2-3
clone_size: NA
cdr3_aa: CASSLRSGGATDTQYF
cdr3_nt: TGTGCCAGCAGTTTAAGAAGCGGGGGGGCCACAGATACGCAGTATTTT

v_call: TRBV7-2
d_call: NA
j_call: TRBJ2-5
clone_size: NA
cdr3_aa: CASSRRGLGLETQYF
cdr3_nt: TGTGCCAGCAGCCGGAGGGGACTGGGACTGGAGACCCAGTACTTC

v_call: TRBV19
d_call: NA
j_call: TRBJ2-7
clone_size: NA
cdr3_aa: CASSNSYEQYF
cdr3_nt: TGTGCCAGTAGTAATTCGTACGAGCAGTACTTC

v_call: TRBV28
d_call: TRBD2
j_call: TRBJ2-1
clone_size: NA
cdr3_aa: CASASGGPTGGDNEQFF
cdr3_nt: TGTGCCTCAGCTAGCGGGGGGCCAACCGGGGGGGACAATGAGCAGTTCTTC

v_call: TRBV6-5
d_call: TRBD1
j_call: TRBJ1-6
clone_size: NA
cdr3_aa: CASSSTGTGNSPLHF
cdr3_nt: TGTGCCAGCAGTTCAACCGGGACAGGGAATTCACCCCTCCACTTT

v_call: TRBV7-2
d_call: NA
j_call: TRBJ1-2
clone_size: NA
cdr3_aa: CASSFGQFYGYTF
cdr3_nt: TGTGCCAGCAGCTTCGGACAGTTCTATGGCTACACCTTC

v_call: TRBV6-1
d_call: NA
j_call: TRBJ2-7
clone_size: NA
cdr3_aa: CASITDGGYEQYF
cdr3_nt: TGTGCCAGCATCACCGACGGGGGCTACGAGCAGTACTTC

v_call: TRBV9
d_call: TRBD1
j_call: TRBJ1-6
clone_size: once
cdr3_aa: CASSAGDRVSPLHF
cdr3_nt: TGTGCCAGCAGCGCGGGAGACAGGGTCTCACCCCTCCACTTT

v_call: TRBV6-1
d_call: NA
j_call: TRBJ1-2
clone_size: NA
cdr3_aa: CASSEDMTGLDGYTF
cdr3_nt: TGTGCCAGCAGTGAAGACATGACTGGGTTAGATGGCTACACCTTC

v_call: TRBV5-5
d_call: TRBD1
j_call: TRBJ2-3
clone_size: NA
cdr3_aa: CASSRAGQDSSTDTQYF
cdr3_nt: TGTGCCAGCAGTCGCGCGGGACAGGACTCTAGCACAGATACGCAGTATTTT

v_call: TRBV6-1
d_call: NA
j_call: TRBJ2-1
clone_size: few
cdr3_aa: CASMRASVSEQFF
cdr3_nt: TGTGCCAGCATGCGGGCTAGCGTAAGTGAGCAGTTCTTC

v_call: TRBV4-1
d_call: NA
j_call: TRBJ1-1
clone_size: NA
cdr3_aa: CASRNRAMNTEAFF
cdr3_nt: TGCGCCAGCAGAAACAGGGCTATGAACACTGAAGCTTTCTTT

v_call: TRBV10-3
d_call: TRBD1
j_call: TRBJ2-3
clone_size: NA
cdr3_aa: CAIRSGQGKGRSTDTQYF
cdr3_nt: TGTGCCATCAGGTCGGGACAGGGTAAGGGCCGTAGCACAGATACGCAGTATTTT

v_call: TRBV5-1
d_call: TRBD2
j_call: TRBJ2-3
clone_size: NA
cdr3_aa: CASSLVLAGGEDTQYF
cdr3_nt: TGCGCCAGCAGCTTGGTTCTAGCGGGGGGCGAGGATACGCAGTATTTT

v_call: TRBV7-9
d_call: NA
j_call: TRBJ1-2
clone_size: NA
cdr3_aa: CASSFGKKFNYGYTF
cdr3_nt: TGTGCCAGCAGCTTCGGGAAAAAGTTTAACTATGGCTACACCTTC

v_call: TRBV27
d_call: NA
j_call: TRBJ1-5
clone_size: NA
cdr3_aa: CASSLQGSQPQHF
cdr3_nt: TGTGCCAGCAGTTTACAGGGGTCACAGCCCCAGCATTTT

v_call: TRBV11-2
d_call: NA
j_call: TRBJ1-4
clone_size: NA
cdr3_aa: CASSLRGGERTNEKLFF
cdr3_nt: TGTGCCAGCAGCTTACGTGGAGGGGAAAGGACTAATGAAAAACTGTTTTTT

v_call: TRBV6-1
d_call: NA
j_call: TRBJ1-5
clone_size: NA
cdr3_aa: CASSEAQGKPQHF
cdr3_nt: TGTGCCAGCAGTGAAGCGCAGGGGAAGCCCCAGCATTTT